The present TCR beta chain was sequenced within a study of identifying expanded T cells in peripheral blood. No infections or other immune events were documented during collection. Profiled with immunoSEQ multiplex PCR; TCRdb holds only in-frame clones, not every one. The profile shows 100,000 to 150,000 clones, about 88% of them singletons. Study-wide results and caveats: Differentially abundant clones: roughly 1.2 between replicates, roughly 16 at roughly 15 days, 19 to 20 at four. Across healthy donors, higher total template counts meant significantly greater roughly 2-week count variance.

The CDR3 covers 13 residues. The germline V gene has CDR1 KGHSH and CDR2 LQKENI. Trimming took 3 bases from V and 5 from J; bases not matched to a gene: 1. On this clone itself: Its antigen is still unknown.

The clonotype was recovered from a person between 18 and 75 years old in good health. V is TRBV18 and J is TRBJ2-7, with 10 bases matching TRBD1. Specimen: blood. Here the CDR3 reads CASSPTGGDEQYF. The CDR3 DNA sequence: TGTGCCAGCTCACCGACAGGGGGCGACGAGCAGTACTTC.